The clone carrying this TCR beta chain was picked up many times. Its antigen is as yet unknown. It was genomic DNA that served as the template for profiling TCR beta VDJ and CDR3. Using its own MiXCR run on the reads, TCRdb lists one record per CDR3 protein. This table has about 240,000 distinct CDR3 sequences, around 43% appearing once. Patients who underwent sequencing had shown CD8+CD57+ cell expansion by flow cytometry. The source of the sample is a study of CD8+CD57+ T cells in acquired aplastic anemia. Regarding the study as a whole: Levels of CD8+ Simpson's diversity were not significantly distinct in patients versus controls.

The sequence was collected from a human donor with aplastic anemia. Sequencing used sorted CD4+, CD8+, or CD8+CD57+ T cells (not recorded which) from PBMCs.

This chain's CDR3 is CASSRNPFRDSYEQYF. The CDR3 DNA follows: TGTGCCAGCAGTCGCAATCCCTTCCGGGACAGCTACGAGCAGTACTTC. This sequence joins TRBV6-9 and TRBJ2-7; TRBD1 matches at 7 bases. J gave up 3 bases and V 5 bases, and 13 bases lay outside the gene matches. The CDR3 has 16 amino acids. Germline loops: CDR1 MNHGY, CDR2 SVAAGI.